A selection of T cell receptor beta chains follows, all from one sample in a study of response to subunit inactivated influenza vaccine. TCRdb analysed the RT-PCR reads with MiXCR anew, one entry per CDR3 protein. This table has about 540,000 distinct CDR3 sequences, around 25% appearing once. The same data also went into a second study, on T cells expressing NK-cell markers.

Specimen: CD4+ T cells sorted from PBMCs, collected 11 to 12 days after vaccination. The source of these receptors is a man between 45 and 60 years old who received an inactivated influenza vaccine. Each CDR3 is given with its conserved first and last residue. A row's size may be missing; if present it is once, few, many or a size class.

j_call: TRBJ1-3; v_call: TRBV12-3/TRBV12-4; clone_size: NA; cdr3_aa: CASRDRGSGAGNTIYF
j_call: TRBJ1-5; v_call: TRBV7-8; clone_size: NA; cdr3_aa: CASSSGPGGDQPQHF
j_call: TRBJ1-1; v_call: TRBV6-5; clone_size: many; cdr3_aa: CASSSGQLNTEAFF
j_call: TRBJ2-7; v_call: TRBV5-1; clone_size: few; cdr3_aa: CASSFLADYEQYF
j_call: TRBJ2-3; v_call: TRBV6-2/TRBV6-3; clone_size: many; cdr3_aa: CASSPKTSGRATDTQYF
j_call: TRBJ2-4; v_call: TRBV18; clone_size: NA; cdr3_aa: CASSPGQGAQNIQYF
j_call: TRBJ2-2; v_call: TRBV5-1; clone_size: NA; cdr3_aa: CASNRPENGGELFF
j_call: TRBJ2-1; v_call: TRBV11-2; clone_size: NA; cdr3_aa: CASSLGGSGLAVSEQFF
j_call: TRBJ2-1; v_call: TRBV12-3/TRBV12-4; clone_size: NA; cdr3_aa: CASKGLAGEIYNEQFF
j_call: TRBJ2-3; v_call: TRBV12-3/TRBV12-4; clone_size: NA; cdr3_aa: CASSLRAGGSDTQYF
j_call: TRBJ2-7; v_call: TRBV4-3; clone_size: NA; cdr3_aa: CASSQYGGDGQYF
j_call: TRBJ2-5; v_call: TRBV4-1; clone_size: NA; cdr3_aa: CASSHLGLADEETQYF
j_call: TRBJ1-2; v_call: TRBV28; clone_size: NA; cdr3_aa: CASSQTTRYGYTF
j_call: TRBJ2-7; v_call: TRBV4-2; clone_size: few; cdr3_aa: CASSPGSGPYEQYF
j_call: TRBJ2-1; v_call: TRBV6-2/TRBV6-3; clone_size: NA; cdr3_aa: CASSYSGRIF
j_call: TRBJ2-7; v_call: TRBV4-3; clone_size: few; cdr3_aa: CASSQEGALLYEQYF
j_call: TRBJ1-6; v_call: TRBV9; clone_size: NA; cdr3_aa: CASSVVGGPNSPLHF
j_call: TRBJ2-2; v_call: TRBV11-2; clone_size: few; cdr3_aa: CASSLTDRVRYTGELFF
j_call: TRBJ2-5; v_call: TRBV5-1; clone_size: many; cdr3_aa: CASSGGGSETQYF
j_call: TRBJ2-5; v_call: TRBV7-9; clone_size: many; cdr3_aa: CASSLRSWDSQDLSQYF
j_call: TRBJ2-3; v_call: TRBV5-1; clone_size: NA; cdr3_aa: CASSAGTSGDTQYF
j_call: TRBJ2-1; v_call: TRBV9; clone_size: NA; cdr3_aa: CASSVGILLVNNEQFF
j_call: TRBJ2-1; v_call: TRBV12-3/TRBV12-4; clone_size: NA; cdr3_aa: CASSFEASGRGEQFF
j_call: TRBJ1-6; v_call: TRBV6-4; clone_size: NA; cdr3_aa: CASSEQGSNSPLHF
j_call: TRBJ2-1; v_call: TRBV20-1; clone_size: NA; cdr3_aa: CRMTRNNEQFF
j_call: TRBJ2-3; v_call: TRBV28; clone_size: few; cdr3_aa: CASSFFVIAGGTDTQYF
j_call: TRBJ2-5; v_call: TRBV12-3/TRBV12-4; clone_size: NA; cdr3_aa: CASSFSSGSRETQYF
j_call: TRBJ2-5; v_call: TRBV6-1; clone_size: NA; cdr3_aa: CASNPRGAGTQYF
j_call: TRBJ2-3; v_call: TRBV20-1; clone_size: few; cdr3_aa: CSAARRGTTDTQYF
j_call: TRBJ2-2; v_call: TRBV6-1; clone_size: NA; cdr3_aa: CASRDSLNTGELFF
j_call: TRBJ2-6; v_call: TRBV27; clone_size: NA; cdr3_aa: CARIKTSGSCGANVLTF
j_call: TRBJ2-5; v_call: TRBV10-3; clone_size: NA; cdr3_aa: CAIKSGPGAETQYF
j_call: TRBJ2-5; v_call: TRBV7-9; clone_size: NA; cdr3_aa: CASSLVRGKAQETQYF
j_call: TRBJ1-6; v_call: TRBV5-1; clone_size: NA; cdr3_aa: CASSLDEGSSSPLHF
j_call: TRBJ2-7; v_call: TRBV5-1; clone_size: NA; cdr3_aa: CASSLSGEPAGQYF
j_call: TRBJ2-7; v_call: TRBV20-1; clone_size: NA; cdr3_aa: CSAAPGTSGGSYEQYF
j_call: TRBJ2-2; v_call: TRBV4-1; clone_size: few; cdr3_aa: CASSQDYPGANTGELFF
j_call: TRBJ1-1; v_call: TRBV30; clone_size: NA; cdr3_aa: CAWSHSQTEAFF
j_call: TRBJ2-5; v_call: TRBV5-1; clone_size: few; cdr3_aa: CASSGSQETQYF
j_call: TRBJ2-7; v_call: TRBV11-2; clone_size: NA; cdr3_aa: CASSVGTGVQYF
j_call: TRBJ2-7; v_call: TRBV7-9; clone_size: NA; cdr3_aa: CASSLGAADYEQYF